This TCR beta chain was retrieved from a study of T cell clusters in autoimmune cytopenias. Looked up from germline, CDR1 is SQVTM and CDR2 is ANQGSEA. The CDR3 consists of 12 residues. Judged by frequency, this clonotype is medium-sized. What it binds is unknown. Study-wide results and limits: Primary autoimmune cytopenia patients appeared to lack physiological T cell clusters present in healthy donors.

TRB was amplified from approximately 250 ng of peripheral blood genomic DNA per sample. TRB rearrangements were amplified by touch-down multiplex PCR with mixed TRB-A/B primers. No DNA is given; TCRdb re-called the multiplex PCR reads and lists each CDR3 protein once. The sample has 5,500 to 6,500 distinct CDR3 sequences; the top ten hold approximately 6.1%. The same data also contributed to another study, on T cell repertoires in aging, cancer and after chemotherapy. From that report: Six age groups, ranging from 30 or younger to 70 or older, included the donors. Repeat sampling of healthy donors over several months to years showed clear clonal overlap. Healthy donors lost TCR diversity with age mainly through richness, cancer patients through richness and evenness.

This chain connects TRBV29-1 to TRBJ2-5. The clonotype comes from a human donor in good health. Material for sequencing was peripheral blood. CDR3 amino acids: CSVRRTQETQYF. Complete variable domain (other parts from reference TRBV29-1 and TRBJ2-5): SAVISQKPSRDICQRGTSLTIQCQVDSQVTMMFWYRQQPGQSLTLIATANQGSEATYESGFVIDKFPISRPNLTFSTLTVSNMSPEDSSIYLCSVRRTQETQYFGPGTRLLVL.